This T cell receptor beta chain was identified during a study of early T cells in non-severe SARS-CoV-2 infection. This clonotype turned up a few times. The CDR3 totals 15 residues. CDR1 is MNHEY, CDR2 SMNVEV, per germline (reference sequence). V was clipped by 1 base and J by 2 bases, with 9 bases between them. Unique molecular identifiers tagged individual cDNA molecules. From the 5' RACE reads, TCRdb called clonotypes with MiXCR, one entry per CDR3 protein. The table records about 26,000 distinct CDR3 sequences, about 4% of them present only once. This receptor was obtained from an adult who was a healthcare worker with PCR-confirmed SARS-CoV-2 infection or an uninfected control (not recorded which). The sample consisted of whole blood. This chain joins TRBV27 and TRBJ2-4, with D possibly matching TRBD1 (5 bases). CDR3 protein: CASSLLSGTKNIQYF. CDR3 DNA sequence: TGTGCCAGCAGTTTATTATCAGGGACCAAAAACATTCAGTACTTC.